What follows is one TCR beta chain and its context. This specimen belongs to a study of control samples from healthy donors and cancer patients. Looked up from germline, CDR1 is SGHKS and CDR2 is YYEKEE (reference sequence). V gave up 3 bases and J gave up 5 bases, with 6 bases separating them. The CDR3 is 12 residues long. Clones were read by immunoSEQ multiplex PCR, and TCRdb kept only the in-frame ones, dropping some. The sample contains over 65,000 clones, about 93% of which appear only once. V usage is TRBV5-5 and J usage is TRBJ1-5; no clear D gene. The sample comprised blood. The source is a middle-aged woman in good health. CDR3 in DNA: TGTGCCAGCAGCTCGGACGATCAGCCCCAGCATTTT. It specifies CASSSDDQPQHF. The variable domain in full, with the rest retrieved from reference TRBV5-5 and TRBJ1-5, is DAGVTQSPTHLIKTRGQQVTLRCSPISGHKSVSWYQQVLGQGPQFIFQYYEKEERGRGNFPDRFSARQFPNYSSELNVNALLLGDSALYLCASSSDDQPQHFGDGTRLSIL.